This TCR beta chain came from a study of blood T cells in healthy people across ages (dated by TCRdb to between 2014 and 2017). About the full investigation: Template switching captured roughly one uniquely barcoded TCR beta cDNA molecule per two T cells in model experiments. Four age groups were formed from the donors: young (average 16 years), middle-aged (approximately 41), aged (under 70) and long-lived (around 82). To avoid experimental bias, donors of different ages were spread randomly across the sequencing lanes. The study measured age-related changes in TCR beta repertoire diversity using deep sequencing normalized with unique cDNA molecular identifiers. The study analyzed two additional independent replicas of 1 million unique cDNA reads from the same blood draw for two donors, one aged 18 to 30 and one aged 80 or older.

Via the germline V gene (reference sequence), CDR1 is LNHNV and CDR2 YYDKDF. V is pared back by 0 bases and J by 8 bases, with 10 bases lying between the germline termini. The CDR3 spans 14 residues, from the cysteine through the phenylalanine. The only DNA kept is the CDR3, 42 bases in frame from the first base. Broader findings and caveats from the paper: Compared with the aged group, the long-lived group had more naive CD4+ T cells, fewer expanded clones and increased TCR diversity, a pattern suggesting age selection. Because profiling used bulk unsorted PBMCs, naive and antigen-experienced compartments could not be compared conclusively. There was a strong correlation between observed TCR beta diversity and the percentage of naive T cells measured by flow cytometry. Estimates of total diversity from one million sequenced T cells were regarded as lower bounds and underestimates. The CMV infection status of donors was not known, potentially confounding age-related changes in expanded clonotypes. Observed TCR beta diversity per million T cells fell roughly linearly with age, and a significant reduction was already apparent by age roughly 40.

Donors were 30 to 45 systemically healthy Caucasian individuals from Russia aged roughly 6 to 90 years. Roughly 10 milliliters of peripheral blood were drawn from each donor into EDTA-treated Vacutainer tubes. Ficoll-Paque density-gradient centrifugation was used to isolate PBMCs, with at least 6 million per sample. Total RNA was extracted from PBMCs with Trizol reagent, with at least 5 micrograms obtained per sample. For every donor, flow cytometry on a PBMC aliquot measured the percentage of naive CD45RAhigh/CD27high T cells. Notes on this clonotype: Its antigen specificity is not known. No much larger clonotype is one base removed from it; base qualities were not supplied.

Library creation used 5' RACE. Instrument on record: Illumina HiSeq 2500. The second PCR ran for about 7 to 11 cycles and used a J-beta primer mix along with a sample-barcoded 5' primer. A unique molecular identifier was introduced onto each TCR beta cDNA molecule by a template-switch 5' adaptor carrying 12 random nucleotides. Each sample yielded at least 3 million CDR3-containing paired-end reads. All of the RNA was converted into first-strand cDNA using the Mint cDNA synthesis kit, with a TRBC-specific oligonucleotide serving as the primer. Following uracil-DNA glycosylase treatment, a first 18-cycle PCR with universal primers M1SS and BC2_uni_R was performed on all cDNA. The authors processed their data as follows. Each sample was normalized by randomly selecting 1 million high-quality reads, each carrying a distinct molecular identifier. Instead of being binned into consensus sequences, reads with shared molecular identifiers were discarded. MiTCR, set to a Q25 quality threshold and the strictest error-elimination algorithm, was used for CDR3 identification, clonotype clustering and error correction. A nonparametric unseen species model with Euler transformation was used to estimate a lower bound on total TCR beta diversity. TCRdb reworked the public reads: Q25 trimming with fastp, MiXCR clone assembly, productive beta chains retained. A single entry per CDR3 protein holds the most common genes and DNA from its merged rows. The V and J calls and clone size come from TCRdb's table, not from the authors' own analysis. The sample data list 1.5 million to 2 million distinct CDR3 sequences, and roughly 30% of these were observed just once. The top ten constitute about 10% of the sample.

This TCR derives from a woman in her thirties in good health. The sequence is built from TRBV15 and TRBJ1-4, with no reliable assignment of the D segment. Source material: blood. The nucleotide sequence reads as follows: TGTGCCACCAGCAGAGATGAGCGCGGAGAAAAACTGTTTTTT. This translates into CATSRDERGEKLFF.